The clone carrying this T cell receptor beta chain has more than one count but fewer than ten. Its antigen is unknown. The method was immunoSEQ multiplex PCR; TCRdb's version includes in-frame clones alone and lacks a portion of them. The sample lists roughly 140,000 clones; approximately 88% were seen once. This sample is part of a study of T cell responses to AZD1222 COVID-19 vaccine. General study points: Among AZD1222 vaccinees, only six or seven were seropositive at baseline. Unmutated variant regions are reportedly the target of nearly half of TCRs that are spike-specific. Clonal diversity was possibly underestimated, and white British individuals and females predominated among donors.

Trimming took off 7 bases at V and 6 bases at J, with 16 bases between the two ends. The CDR3 spans 13 residues. Germline-derived CDR1 and CDR2 are SGHAT and FQNNGV. This material consisted of peripheral blood, taken on day 0 of MenACWY control vaccination. The sequence derives from an adult in good health. This rearrangement joins TRBV11-2 to TRBJ2-7; D may correspond to TRBD1 or TRBD2 (6 bases each). CDR3 in amino acids: CASTRGPSGEQYF. The CDR3 DNA reads as TGTGCCAGCACCCGGGGGCCGTCTGGCGAGCAGTACTTC. The full variable domain, its missing parts supplied by reference TRBV11-2 and TRBJ2-7, is EAGVAQSPRYKIIEKRQSVAFWCNPISGHATLYWYQQILGQGPKLLIQFQNNGVVDDSQLPKDRFSAERLKGVDSTLKIQPAKLEDSAVYLCASTRGPSGEQYFGPGTRLTVT.